In this sample, the clone carrying this T cell receptor (beta chain) turned up a few times. Its antigen is unknown. This CDR3 is built from 17 residues. CDR1 and CDR2 (germline): SGHDN, FVKESK. V shed 4 bases and J 8 bases; nucleotides not matched to a gene: 16. These data are taken from a study of T cell responses to AZD1222 COVID-19 vaccine. The data were produced by immunoSEQ multiplex PCR, yet TCRdb's version contains in-frame clones alone and is incomplete. The sample has about 120,000 clones, around 84% seen once; the top ten hold approximately 18%. Overall study results and limits: The donors showed a predominance of white British ancestry and of females, with possible underestimation of clonal diversity. Baseline seropositives among AZD1222 recipients totaled only five or six. Spike-specific TCR breadth and depth were elevated following two AZD1222 doses.

Combined were second doses at about 4 or about 12 weeks. The source is an adult who received the AZD1222 COVID-19 vaccine. The rearrangement uses TRBV14 and TRBJ2-1, with TRBD2 matching over 8 bases. The source was peripheral blood, collected 28 days after the second AZD1222 dose. The CDR3 region is CASSRRIAGWSTDEQFF. The CDR3 bases are TGTGCCAGCAGCCGGCGAATAGCGGGATGGTCGACGGATGAGCAGTTCTTC.